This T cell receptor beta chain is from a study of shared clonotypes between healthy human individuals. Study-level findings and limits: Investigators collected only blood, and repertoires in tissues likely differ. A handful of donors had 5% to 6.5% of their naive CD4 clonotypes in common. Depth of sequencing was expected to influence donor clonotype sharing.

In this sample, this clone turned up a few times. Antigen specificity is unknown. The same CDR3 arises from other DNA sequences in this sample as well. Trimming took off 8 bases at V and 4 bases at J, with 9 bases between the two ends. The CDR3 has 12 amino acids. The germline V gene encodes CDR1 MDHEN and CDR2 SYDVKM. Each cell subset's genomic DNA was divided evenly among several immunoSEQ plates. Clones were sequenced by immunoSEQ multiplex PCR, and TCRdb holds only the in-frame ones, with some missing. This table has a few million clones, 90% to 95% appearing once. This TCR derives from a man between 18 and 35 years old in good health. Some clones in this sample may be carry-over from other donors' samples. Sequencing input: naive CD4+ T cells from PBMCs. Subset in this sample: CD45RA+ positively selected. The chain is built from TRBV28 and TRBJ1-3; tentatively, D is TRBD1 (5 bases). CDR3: CASGAAGNTIYF. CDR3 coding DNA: TGTGCCAGCGGGGCTGCGGGAAACACCATATATTTT.